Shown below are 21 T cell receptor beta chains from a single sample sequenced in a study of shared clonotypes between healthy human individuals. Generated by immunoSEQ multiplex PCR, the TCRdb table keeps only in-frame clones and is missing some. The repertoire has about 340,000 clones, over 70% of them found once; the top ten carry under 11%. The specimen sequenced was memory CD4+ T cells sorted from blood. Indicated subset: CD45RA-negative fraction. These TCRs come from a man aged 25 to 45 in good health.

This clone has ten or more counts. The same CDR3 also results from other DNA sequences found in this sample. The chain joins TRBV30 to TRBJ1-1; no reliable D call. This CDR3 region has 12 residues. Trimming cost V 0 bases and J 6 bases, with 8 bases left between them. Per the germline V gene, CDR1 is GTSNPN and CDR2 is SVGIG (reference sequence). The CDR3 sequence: CAWSVDGAEAFF. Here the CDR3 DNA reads TGTGCCTGGAGTGTAGATGGAGCTGAAGCTTTCTTT.

The CDR3 DNA reads as TGTGCCAGCAGCCCCTCTAGGGGTGGCTCCTACAATGAGCAGTTCTTC. Translating gives CASSPSRGGSYNEQFF. V gene TRBV11-3 combines with J gene TRBJ2-1; perhaps TRBD1 as D (5 bases). V was cut by 5 bases and J by 0 bases, with 14 bases left in between. The germline V gene has CDR1 SGHNT and CDR2 YENEEA. This CDR3 is 16 amino acids long.

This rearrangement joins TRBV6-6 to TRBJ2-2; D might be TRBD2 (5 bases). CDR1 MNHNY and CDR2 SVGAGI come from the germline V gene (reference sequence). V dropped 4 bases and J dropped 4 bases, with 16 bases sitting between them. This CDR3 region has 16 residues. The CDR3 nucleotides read TGTGCCAGCAGTTTTGCCGGACCTCGGGGCACCGGGGAGCTGTTTTTT. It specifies CASSFAGPRGTGELFF.

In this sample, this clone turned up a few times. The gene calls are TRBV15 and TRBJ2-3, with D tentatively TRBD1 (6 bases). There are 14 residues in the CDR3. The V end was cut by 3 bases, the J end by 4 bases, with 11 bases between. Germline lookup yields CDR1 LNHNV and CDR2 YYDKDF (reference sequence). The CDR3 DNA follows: TGTGCCACCAGCAGGTTTTGGACAGCAGATACGCAGTATTTT. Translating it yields CATSRFWTADTQYF. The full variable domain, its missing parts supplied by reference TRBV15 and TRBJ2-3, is DAMVIQNPRYQVTQFGKPVTLSCSQTLNHNVMYWYQQKSSQAPKLLFHYYDKDFNNEADTPDNFQSRRPNTSFCFLDIRSPGLGDTAMYLCATSRFWTADTQYFGPGTRLTVL.

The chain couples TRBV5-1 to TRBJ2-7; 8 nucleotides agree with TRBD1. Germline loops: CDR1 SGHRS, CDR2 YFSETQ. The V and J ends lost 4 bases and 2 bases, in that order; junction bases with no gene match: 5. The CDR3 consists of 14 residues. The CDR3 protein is CASSQDRAAYEQYF. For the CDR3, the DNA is TGCGCCAGCAGCCAGGACAGGGCCGCCTACGAGCAGTACTTC. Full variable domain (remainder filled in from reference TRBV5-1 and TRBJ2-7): KAGVTQTPRYLIKTRGQQVTLSCSPISGHRSVSWYQQTPGQGLQFLFEYFSETQRNKGNFPGRFSGRQFSNSRSEMNVSTLELGDSALYLCASSQDRAAYEQYFGPGTRLTVT.

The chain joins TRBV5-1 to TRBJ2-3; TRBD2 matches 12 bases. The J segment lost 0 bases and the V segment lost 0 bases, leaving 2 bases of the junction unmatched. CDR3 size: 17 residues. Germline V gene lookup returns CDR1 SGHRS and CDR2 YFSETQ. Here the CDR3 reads CASSLAGLAGSTDTQYF. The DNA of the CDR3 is TGCGCCAGCAGCTTGGCCGGACTAGCGGGAAGCACAGATACGCAGTATTTT.

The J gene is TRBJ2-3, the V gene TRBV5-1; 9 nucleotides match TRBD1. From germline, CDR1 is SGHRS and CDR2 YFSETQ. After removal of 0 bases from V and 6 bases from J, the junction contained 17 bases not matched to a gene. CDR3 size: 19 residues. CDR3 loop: CASSLGVGQGGLYGDTQYF. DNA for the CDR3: TGCGCCAGCAGCTTGGGTGTGGGACAGGGCGGACTTTACGGGGATACGCAGTATTTT.

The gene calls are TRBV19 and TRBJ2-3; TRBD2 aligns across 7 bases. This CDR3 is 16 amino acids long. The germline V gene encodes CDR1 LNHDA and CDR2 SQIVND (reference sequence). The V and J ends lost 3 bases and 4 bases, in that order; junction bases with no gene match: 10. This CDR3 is CASSILPGGFADTQYF. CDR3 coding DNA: TGTGCCAGTAGTATTCTCCCGGGAGGCTTCGCAGATACGCAGTATTTT.

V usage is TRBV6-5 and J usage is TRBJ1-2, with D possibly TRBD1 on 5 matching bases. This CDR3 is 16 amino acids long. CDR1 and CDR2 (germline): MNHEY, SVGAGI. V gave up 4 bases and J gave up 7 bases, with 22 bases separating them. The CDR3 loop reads CASSSPQVKVRAGYTF. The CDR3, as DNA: TGTGCCAGCAGTTCCCCCCAAGTGAAGGTCAGGGCTGGCTACACCTTC.

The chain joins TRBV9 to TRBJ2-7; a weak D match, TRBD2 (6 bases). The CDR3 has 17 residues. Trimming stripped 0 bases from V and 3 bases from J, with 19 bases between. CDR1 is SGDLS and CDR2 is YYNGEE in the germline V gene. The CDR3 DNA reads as TGTGCCAGCAGCGTAGGGGGCGGGACTTACCCCGACTACGAGCAGTACTTC. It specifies CASSVGGGTYPDYEQYF. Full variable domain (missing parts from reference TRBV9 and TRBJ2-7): DSGVTQTPKHLITATGQRVTLRCSPRSGDLSVYWYQQSLDQGLQFLIQYYNGEERAKGNILERFSAQQFPDLHSELNLSSLELGDSALYFCASSVGGGTYPDYEQYFGPGTRLTVT.

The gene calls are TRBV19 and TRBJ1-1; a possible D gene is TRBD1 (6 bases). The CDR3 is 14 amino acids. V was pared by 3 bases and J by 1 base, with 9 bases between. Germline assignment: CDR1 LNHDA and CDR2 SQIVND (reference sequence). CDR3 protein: CASSMGHPNTEAFF. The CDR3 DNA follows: TGTGCCAGTAGTATGGGACACCCGAACACTGAAGCTTTCTTT. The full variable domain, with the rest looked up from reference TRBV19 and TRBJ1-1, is DGGITQSPKYLFRKEGQNVTLSCEQNLNHDAMYWYRQDPGQGLRLIYYSQIVNDFQKGDIAEGYSVSREKKESFPLTVTSAQKNPTAFYLCASSMGHPNTEAFFGQGTRLTVV.

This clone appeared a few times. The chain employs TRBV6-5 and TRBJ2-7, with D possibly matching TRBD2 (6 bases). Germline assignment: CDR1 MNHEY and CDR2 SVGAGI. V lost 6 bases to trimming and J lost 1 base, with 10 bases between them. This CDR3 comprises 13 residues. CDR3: CASRGGNSYEQYF. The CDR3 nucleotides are TGTGCCAGCAGAGGCGGGAATTCCTACGAGCAGTACTTC.

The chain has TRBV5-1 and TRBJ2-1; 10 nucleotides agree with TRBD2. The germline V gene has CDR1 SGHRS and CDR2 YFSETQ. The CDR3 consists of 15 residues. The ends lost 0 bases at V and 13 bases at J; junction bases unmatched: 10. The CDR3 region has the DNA TGCGCCAGCAGCTTGGACGTGGCTAGCGGGAGTTTTCAGTTCTTC. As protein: CASSLDVASGSFQFF.

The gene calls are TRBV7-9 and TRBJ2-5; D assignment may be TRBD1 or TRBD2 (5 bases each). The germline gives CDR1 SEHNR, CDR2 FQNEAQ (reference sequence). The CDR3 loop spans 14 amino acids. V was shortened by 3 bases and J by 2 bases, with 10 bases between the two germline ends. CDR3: CASSLWDGQETQYF. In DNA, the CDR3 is TGTGCCAGCAGCTTGTGGGACGGGCAAGAGACCCAGTACTTC. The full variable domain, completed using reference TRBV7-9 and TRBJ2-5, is DTGVSQNPRHKITKRGQNVTFRCDPISEHNRLYWYRQTLGQGPEFLTYFQNEAQLEKSRLLSDRFSAERPKGSFSTLEIQRTEQGDSAMYLCASSLWDGQETQYFGPGTRLLVL.

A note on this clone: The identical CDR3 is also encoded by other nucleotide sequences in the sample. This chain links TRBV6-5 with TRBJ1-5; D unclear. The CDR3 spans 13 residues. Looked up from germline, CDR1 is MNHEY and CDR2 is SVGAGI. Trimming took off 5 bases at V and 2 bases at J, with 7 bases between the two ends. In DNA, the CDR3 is TGTGCCAGCAGTCTAGGACGCAATCAGCCCCAGCATTTT. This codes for CASSLGRNQPQHF.

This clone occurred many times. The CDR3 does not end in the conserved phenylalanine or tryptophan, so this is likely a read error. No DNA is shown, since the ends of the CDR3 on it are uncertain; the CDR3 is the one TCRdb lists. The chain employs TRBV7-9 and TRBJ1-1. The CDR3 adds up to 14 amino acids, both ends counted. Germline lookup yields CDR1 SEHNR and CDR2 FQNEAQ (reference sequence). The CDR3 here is CASSLASGPLTLGG.

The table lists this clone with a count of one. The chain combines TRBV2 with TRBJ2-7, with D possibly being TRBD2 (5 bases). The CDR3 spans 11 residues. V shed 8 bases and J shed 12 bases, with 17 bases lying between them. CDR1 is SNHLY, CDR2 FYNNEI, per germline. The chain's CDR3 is CASFVNYEGYF. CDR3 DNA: TGTGCCAGCTTCGTAAATTATGAGGGGTACTTC.

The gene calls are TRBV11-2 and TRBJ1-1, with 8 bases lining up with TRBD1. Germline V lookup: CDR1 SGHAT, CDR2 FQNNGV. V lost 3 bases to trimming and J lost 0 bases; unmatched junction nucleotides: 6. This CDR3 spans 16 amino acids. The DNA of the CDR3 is TGTGCCAGCAGCTTGGGGACAGGACTCATGAACACTGAAGCTTTCTTT. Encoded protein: CASSLGTGLMNTEAFF.

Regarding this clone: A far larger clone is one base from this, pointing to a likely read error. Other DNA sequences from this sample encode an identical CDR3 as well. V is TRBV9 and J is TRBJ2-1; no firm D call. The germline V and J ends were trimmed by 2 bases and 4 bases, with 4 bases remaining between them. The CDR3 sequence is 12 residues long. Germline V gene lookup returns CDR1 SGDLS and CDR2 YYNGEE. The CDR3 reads CASSVGYNEQFF. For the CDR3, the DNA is TGTGCCAGCAGCGTCGGGTACAATGAGCAGTTCTTC.

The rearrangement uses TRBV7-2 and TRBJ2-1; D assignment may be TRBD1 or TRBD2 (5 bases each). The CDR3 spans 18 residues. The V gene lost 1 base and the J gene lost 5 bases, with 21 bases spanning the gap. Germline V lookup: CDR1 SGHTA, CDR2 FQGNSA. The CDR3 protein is CASSLGGTSGLGDNEQFF. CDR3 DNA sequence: TGTGCCAGCAGCTTAGGGGGGACGTCAGGACTTGGAGACAATGAGCAGTTCTTC.

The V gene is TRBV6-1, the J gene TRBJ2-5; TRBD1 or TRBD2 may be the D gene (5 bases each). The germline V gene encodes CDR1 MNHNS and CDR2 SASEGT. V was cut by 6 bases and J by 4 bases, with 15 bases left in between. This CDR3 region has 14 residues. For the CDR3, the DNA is TGTGCCAGCAGGAGGGCAGGGATAAGAGAGACCCAGTACTTC. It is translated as CASRRAGIRETQYF.